Following are 5 T cell receptor beta chains from one sample sequenced in a study of chemoradiotherapy in HPV16-positive cancers. The repertoire was sequenced with immunoSEQ multiplex PCR; TCRdb's copy has only in-frame clones and lacks some. The table includes approximately 11,000 clones, 90% detected once. This material was collected from a patient who underwent chemoradiotherapy. Receptors originate from a human donor with HPV-associated anogenital cancer.

The chain links TRBV11-2 to TRBJ2-5; unclear D gene. CDR1 is SGHAT, CDR2 FQNNGV, per germline. The length of the CDR3 is 13 residues. V lost 5 bases and J lost 3, with 10 bases in between. For the CDR3, the DNA is TGTGCCAGCAGCGTCAAACCTGAAGAGACCCAGTACTTC. Translating gives CASSVKPEETQYF.

V usage is TRBV5-4 and J usage is TRBJ2-3; D could derive from TRBD1 or TRBD2 (7 bases each). The CDR3 is made up of 16 amino acids. Trimming removed 4 bases from V and 2 bases from J, with 17 bases in between. Germline values: CDR1 SGHNT, CDR2 YYREEE (reference sequence). Here the CDR3 DNA reads TGTGCCAGCAGCCACGGACTAGGGGGCCCCACAGATACGCAGTATTTT. Translated: CASSHGLGGPTDTQYF.

The chain employs TRBV2 and TRBJ1-2; D not certain. The CDR3 totals 12 residues. V gave up 4 bases and J gave up 5 bases, with 8 bases separating them. Looked up from germline, CDR1 is SNHLY and CDR2 is FYNNEI. In DNA, the CDR3 is TGTGCCAGCAGTGTGGGGTTTTATGGCTACACCTTC. It encodes CASSVGFYGYTF. The variable domain in full, with the rest retrieved from reference TRBV2 and TRBJ1-2, is EPEVTQTPSHQVTQMGQEVILRCVPISNHLYFYWYRQILGQKVEFLVSFYNNEISEKSEIFDDQFSVERPDGSNFTLKIRSTKLEDSAMYFCASSVGFYGYTFGSGTRLTVV.

The rearrangement uses TRBV9 and TRBJ1-3, with no clear D. V lost 0 bases and J 3 bases, leaving 10 bases between the germline ends. The CDR3 runs to 15 residues. Germline-derived CDR1 and CDR2 are SGDLS and YYNGEE. CDR3 protein: CASSVEGGDGNTIYF. CDR3 nucleotides: TGTGCCAGCAGCGTAGAGGGTGGGGATGGAAACACCATATATTTT.

A single count supports this clone. This rearrangement joins TRBV6-5 to TRBJ2-7, with 9 bases that match TRBD2. The CDR3 is 15 residues long. Trimming cost V 2 bases and J 3 bases; bases outside gene matches: 5. Germline V gives CDR1 MNHEY, CDR2 SVGAGI. CDR3 bases: TGTGCCAGCAGTTACGGCGGGGGGGGAGACTACGAGCAGTACTTC. Translated, it gives CASSYGGGGDYEQYF.